This TCR beta chain was obtained from a study of vaccination and CD4 T cells after COVID-19 (dated by TCRdb to between 2021 and 2022). Turning to the overall study: Every convalescent patient had a positive nasal swab PCR test for SARS-CoV-2, with mild disease in nine or ten patients and severe disease in one. Post-vaccine blood samples were collected a median of about 72 days after the second vaccine dose, ranging from roughly 13 to 241 days. The spike-specific CD4+ TCR repertoire was compared before and after mRNA vaccination in approximately ten COVID-19 convalescent patients and a few infection-naive healthy vaccine recipients. The convalescent cohort comprised six males and four females, including two Hispanic individuals, seven Caucasians, two Asians and one multiracial person. Culture stimuli were overlapping spike peptide pools from SARS-CoV-2 and from the common cold coronaviruses HCoV-NL63, HCoV-OC43 and HCoV-229E. As controls, cultures received a CEFX viral epitope pool (the positive control), an HIV-1 Nef peptide pool (the negative control), or no peptide at all. Two doses of either the Pfizer-BioNTech BNT162b2 vaccine (n=8) or the Moderna mRNA-1273 vaccine (n=2) were administered to participants. Post-COVID blood samples were collected from convalescent patients a median of around 96 days after diagnosis, with a range of about 30 to 170 days.

Per the publication, the treatment or condition label means: roughly 10-day PBMC culture with coronavirus spike peptide pools or control peptides (ViraFEST assay). The ViraFEST assay, used in the study, expanded antigen-specific T cells with peptide pools and then identified the expanded clonotypes through TCR sequencing. The convalescent patients' positive SARS-CoV-2 PCR tests fell between March and December 2020, which was before the Alpha, Beta and Delta variants emerged in the United States. PBMCs were cultured at under 2.5 million per well in IMDM supplemented with 5% human AB serum and 10 IU/ml IL-2, with approximately 9.5 ug/ml peptide pools added. Half of the culture medium was replaced with fresh IL-2-containing medium on days 3 and 7. Once the cells had been in culture for about 10 days, the EasySep CD4+ T cell isolation kit was used to isolate CD4+ T cells by negative selection. Ficoll-Paque Plus gradient centrifugation was used to isolate PBMCs from whole blood, and the isolated PBMCs were then either used fresh or cryopreserved at -140C. Culture conditions were generally each tested in triplicate wells.

The junction shows trimming of 4 bases on V and 1 base on J, and the gene matches do not reach 12 bases of it. The germline V gene encodes CDR1 MDHEN and CDR2 SYDVKM. The CDR3 has 17 amino acids, counting the end cysteine and phenylalanine. Solely the CDR3 DNA is kept, with 51 bases framed from the first base. A word on this clonotype: Its antigen is unknown. No base qualities exist here, and no much larger clone lies one base off it.

The paper as a whole reports these results and caveats: In convalescent patients, nearly all vaccine-specific clones (304 of 307) were found to be mono-reactive for SARS-CoV-2 spike rather than cross-reactive with common cold coronaviruses. Among the post-vaccine SARS-CoV-2-reactive clones in convalescent patients, a median about 86% showed up only after vaccination, which suggests vaccine-specific priming. The median count of SARS-CoV-2-reactive clonotypes went up from 20 to 25 after infection to some 38 after vaccination, although the change was not significant. The study included relatively few convalescent patients and did not analyze early timepoints after natural infection.

Library preparation employed PCR. DNA from cultured CD4+ T cells underwent TCR sequencing with the Oncomine TCR Beta short-read assay at the Johns Hopkins FTIC core. The QIAamp micro DNA kit was used to extract genomic DNA from the cultured CD4+ T cells. Oncomine TCR Beta libraries made from cultured CD4+ T cells were pooled using unique dual indexes and sequenced on an Illumina iSeq 100. Under the source paper's analysis protocol: Non-productive sequences were removed, and CDR3s that did not start with C, did not end with F or W, or were shorter than 7 amino acids were discarded. Antigen-specific clonotypes were identified with the MANAFEST web application by comparing peptide-stimulated wells with reference and other culture wells. For a clone to be called positive, the clone needed an FDR below 0.05, an odds ratio above 5, and a productive frequency above 0.1% in at least two of three replicate wells. A clonotype was classed as cross-reactive if the clonotype showed significant expansion both in SARS-CoV-2 spike wells and in at least one common cold coronavirus spike condition. CDR3 homology was assessed with Levenshtein distances (stringdist) and unrooted phylogenetic trees (ape) in R version 3.6.1. TCRdb redid the processing of the public reads, applying fastp at Q25 and MiXCR, and retained in-frame beta chains. Rows are unified per CDR3 protein, each entry keeping the most common DNA and genes. The authors' filters were not applied to this entry. This sample holds more than 10,000 distinct CDR3 sequences; 41% were observed only once. The ten top clones hold 7% to 9.5% of the sample.

This sample comprised CD4+ T cells from blood, cultured in vitro, obtained after SARS-CoV-2 vaccination. This TCR was sampled from a human donor who had recovered from COVID-19. The rearrangement joined TRBV28 to TRBJ2-7, and TRBD2 aligns with 8 junction nucleotides. The DNA reads TGTGCCAGCAGTTGGAGGAACAGCGGGAGCAAATCCTACGAGCAGTACTTC. It codes for CASSWRNSGSKSYEQYF.